This T cell receptor (beta chain) originates from a study of Ad26.COV2.S vaccination and SARS-CoV-2 variants. Study summary: Doses of Ad26.COV2.S were injected into muscle once or twice, 56 days apart.

V was cut by 2 bases and J by 1 base, with 11 bases left in between. This CDR3 has 15 amino acids. Germline V gene data show CDR1 as MNHNS and CDR2 as SASEGT. Some clones are missing from TCRdb's copy, which holds only in-frame ones; the method was immunoSEQ multiplex PCR. This sample has around 400,000 clones; 75% to 95% occur once, and the top ten carry 10% to 15%. Treatment given: roughly 18 received Ad26.COV2.S at low or high dose, single or two shots; several received placebo; per-sample allocation not given. Collection of the samples took place on day 63 after the first injection of vaccine or placebo.

The sample consisted of peripheral blood, taken in a trial of Ad26.COV2.S vaccine versus placebo. This chain joins TRBV6-1 and TRBJ1-2, with D possibly TRBD1 on 5 matching bases. The receptor was derived from a person between 18 and 65 years old who received the Ad26.COV2.S COVID-19 vaccine or a placebo. The CDR3 DNA follows: TGTGCCAGCAGTGAAAACCAGGGTCGTAACTATGGCTACACCTTC. As protein: CASSENQGRNYGYTF.